The rows below give T cell receptor beta chains drawn from one sample of a study of blood T cell repertoires in COVID-19. Measured with immunoSEQ multiplex PCR; TCRdb has only the in-frame clones, and not every one. The sample has hundreds of thousands of clones, around nine tenths seen once. The sample comprised peripheral blood. The receptors derive from a woman younger than 35 who had recovered from COVID-19. The CDR3 runs from the conserved cysteine through the conserved F or W. A D gene is named only where the DNA matches it firmly. The listing skips clone size in some rows; elsewhere it reads once, few, many or a size class.

CDR3aa	CDR3nt	abundance	j_gene	d_gene	v_gene
CASSQGVAGQPQHF	TGTGCCAGCAGCCAAGGGGTTGCGGGGCAGCCCCAGCATTTT	NA	TRBJ1-5	NA	TRBV3-1/TRBV3-2
CASSWGGYNEQFF	TGTGCCAGCAGCTGGGGGGGTTACAATGAGCAGTTCTTC	NA	TRBJ2-1	TRBD2	TRBV11-3
CASSLGTGWYNEQFF	TGTGCCAGCAGCCTAGGGACAGGGTGGTACAATGAGCAGTTCTTC	NA	TRBJ2-1	TRBD1	TRBV11-3
CASSVWVTSGRTDTQYF	TGTGCCAGCAGTGTTTGGGTTACTAGCGGCCGCACAGATACGCAGTATTTT	NA	TRBJ2-3	TRBD2	TRBV2
CASTPGTDGNTIYF	TGTGCCAGCACGCCTGGGACAGATGGAAACACCATATATTTT	NA	TRBJ1-3	TRBD1	TRBV3-1/TRBV3-2
CAIRKTSGKNEQFF	TGTGCCATCAGAAAGACTAGCGGGAAGAATGAGCAGTTCTTC	NA	TRBJ2-1	TRBD2	TRBV10-3
CASSSDRGHEQFF	TGTGCCAGCAGCTCGGACAGGGGGCATGAGCAGTTCTTC	NA	TRBJ2-1	TRBD1	TRBV5-4
CASSIKGLADNEQFF	TGTGCCAGTAGTATAAAGGGACTAGCGGACAATGAGCAGTTCTTC	once	TRBJ2-1	TRBD2	TRBV19
CSVEERPTDTQYF	TGCAGCGTTGAGGAGCGGCCCACAGATACGCAGTATTTT	NA	TRBJ2-3	NA	TRBV29-1
CASSFLQNYGYTF	TGCGCCAGCAGCTTCTTACAGAACTATGGCTACACCTTC	NA	TRBJ1-2	NA	TRBV5-1
CASSSRLAGGGDTQYF	TGTGCCAGCAGCTCTCGCCTAGCGGGAGGAGGAGATACGCAGTATTTT	NA	TRBJ2-3	TRBD2	TRBV5-6
CAIRGTGDNSPLHF	TGTGCCATCAGGGGGACAGGGGATAATTCACCCCTCCACTTT	NA	TRBJ1-6	TRBD1	TRBV10-3
CASNWIWTYSNQPQHF	TGTGCCAGCAATTGGATCTGGACATATAGCAATCAGCCCCAGCATTTT	NA	TRBJ1-5	NA	TRBV11-3
CASSRTGPYGYTF	TGTGCCAGCAGTCGGACAGGGCCCTATGGCTACACCTTC	once	TRBJ1-2	TRBD1	TRBV6-5
CASRFTGGNQPQHF	TGTGCCAGCAGATTCACGGGAGGTAATCAGCCCCAGCATTTT	NA	TRBJ1-5	NA	TRBV27
CASSVGGEETQYF	TGTGCCAGCAGTGTGGGGGGAGAAGAGACCCAGTACTTC	NA	TRBJ2-5	NA	TRBV12-3/TRBV12-4